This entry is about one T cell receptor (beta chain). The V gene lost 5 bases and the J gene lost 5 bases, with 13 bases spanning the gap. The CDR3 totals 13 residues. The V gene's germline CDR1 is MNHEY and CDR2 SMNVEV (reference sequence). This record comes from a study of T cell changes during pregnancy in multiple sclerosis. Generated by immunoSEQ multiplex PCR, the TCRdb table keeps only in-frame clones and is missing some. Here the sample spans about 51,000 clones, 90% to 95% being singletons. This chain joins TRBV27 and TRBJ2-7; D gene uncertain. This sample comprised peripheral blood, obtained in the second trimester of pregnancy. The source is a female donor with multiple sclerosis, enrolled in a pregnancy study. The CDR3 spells CASSPQLRDEQYF. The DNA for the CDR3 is TGTGCCAGCAGTCCCCAGCTCCGGGACGAGCAGTACTTC.